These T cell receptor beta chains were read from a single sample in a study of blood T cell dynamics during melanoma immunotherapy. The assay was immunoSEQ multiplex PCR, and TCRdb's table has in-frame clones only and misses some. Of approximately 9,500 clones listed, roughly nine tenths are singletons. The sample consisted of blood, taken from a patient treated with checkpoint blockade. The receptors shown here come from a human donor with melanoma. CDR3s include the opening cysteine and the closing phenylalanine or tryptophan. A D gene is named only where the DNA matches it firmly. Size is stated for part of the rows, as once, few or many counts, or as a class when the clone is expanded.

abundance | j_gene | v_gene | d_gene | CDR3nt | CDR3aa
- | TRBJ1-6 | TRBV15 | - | TGTGCCACCAGCAGAGATCAGAACTCCTATAATTCACCCCTCCACTTT | CATSRDQNSYNSPLHF
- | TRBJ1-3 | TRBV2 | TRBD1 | TGTGCCAGCAGGAGTGGGACAGCTAGCTCTGGAAACACCATATATTTT | CASRSGTASSGNTIYF
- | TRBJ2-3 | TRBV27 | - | TGTGCCAGCAAGGAGGCAGGTGACACAGATACGCAGTATTTT | CASKEAGDTDTQYF
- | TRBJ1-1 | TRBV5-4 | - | TGTGCCAGCAGCTCCAAATCCGCTACTGAAGCTTTCTTT | CASSSKSATEAFF
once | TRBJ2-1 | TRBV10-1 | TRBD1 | TGCGCCAGCAGTGCCTTGGACAGGGGGAGGGATGAGCAGTTCTTC | CASSALDRGRDEQFF
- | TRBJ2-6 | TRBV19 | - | TGTGCCAGTAGTATAGAGGCCGGGTCCGGGGCCAACGTCCTGACTTTC | CASSIEAGSGANVLTF
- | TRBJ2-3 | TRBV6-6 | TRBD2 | TGTGCCAGCAGGACTAGCGGGGCCACAGATACGCAGTATTTT | CASRTSGATDTQYF
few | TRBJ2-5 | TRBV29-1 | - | TGCAGCGTCAGGGAGTACCAAGAGACCCAGTACTTC | CSVREYQETQYF
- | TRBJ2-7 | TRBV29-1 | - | TGCAGCGTTGAAGGGGACGGGGACTACGAGCAGTACTTC | CSVEGDGDYEQYF
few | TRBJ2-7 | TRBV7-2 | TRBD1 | TGTGCCAGCAGCTTAGTGGGACAGGGATACAAGCAGTACTTC | CASSLVGQGYKQYF
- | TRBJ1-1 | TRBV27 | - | TGTGCCAGCAGTTCCCTCCCGTCGAACACTGAAGCTTTCTTT | CASSSLPSNTEAFF
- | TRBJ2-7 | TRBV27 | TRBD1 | TGTGCCAGCAGTATGGGGACAGGGCCTTCCCACGAGCAGTACTTC | CASSMGTGPSHEQYF
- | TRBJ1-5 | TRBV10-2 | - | TGCGCCAGCAGTGGCGTAAATAGCAATCAGCCCCAGCATTTT | CASSGVNSNQPQHF
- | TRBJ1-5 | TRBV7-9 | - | TGTGCCAGCAGCTTAGACCCAAATCAGCCCCAGCATTTT | CASSLDPNQPQHF
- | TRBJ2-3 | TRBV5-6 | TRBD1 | TGTGCCAGCAGCTTGGCCCCGACAGGGAGAGATACGCAGTATTTT | CASSLAPTGRDTQYF
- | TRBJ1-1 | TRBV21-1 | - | TGTGTTCTTCCGGGACAAATACCGAACACTGAAGCTTTCTTT | CVLPGQIPNTEAFF
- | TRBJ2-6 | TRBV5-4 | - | TGTGCCAGCAGCTTGGGGGCGCCTGGGGCCAACGTCCTGACTTTC | CASSLGAPGANVLTF
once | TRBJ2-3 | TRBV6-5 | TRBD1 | TGTGCCAGCAGGGGACAGTCGCCCGGCACAGATACGCAGTATTTT | CASRGQSPGTDTQYF
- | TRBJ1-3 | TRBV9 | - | TGTGCCAGCAGCTTCGGATTAGGGGACACCATATATTTT | CASSFGLGDTIYF
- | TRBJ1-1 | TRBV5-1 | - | TGCGCCAGCAGCCCACAGGGCCCCATGAACACTGAAGCTTTCTTT | CASSPQGPMNTEAFF
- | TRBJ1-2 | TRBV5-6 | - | TGTGCCAGCAGCCCCCGGACACCCCCAAGGGCAAGCTACACCTTC | CASSPRTPPRASYTF
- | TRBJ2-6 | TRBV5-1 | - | TGCGCCAGCAGCTTAGAAGGGAATGCTGGGGCCAACGTCCTGACTTTC | CASSLEGNAGANVLTF
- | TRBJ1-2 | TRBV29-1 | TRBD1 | TGCAGCGTTGAGGGGGACAGGGGCTATGGCTACACCTTC | CSVEGDRGYGYTF
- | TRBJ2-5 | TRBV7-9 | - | TGTGCCAGCAGCTTAATGCCCCTCGAAGAGACCCAGTACTTC | CASSLMPLEETQYF
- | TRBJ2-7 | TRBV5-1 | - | TGCGCCAGCAGCTTCCGGACCTTGAGCGAAACATACGAGCAGTACTTC | CASSFRTLSETYEQYF
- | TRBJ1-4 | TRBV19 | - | TGTGCCAGCTCTCGGGACGATAAAAAACTGTTTTTT | CASSRDDKKLFF
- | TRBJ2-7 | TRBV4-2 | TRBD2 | TGTGCCAGCAGCCAAGTAGGAATAGCGGGGGCGAACTCCTACGAGCAGTACTTC | CASSQVGIAGANSYEQYF
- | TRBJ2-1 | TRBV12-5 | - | TGTGCTAGTGGTCGACTATACAATGAGCAGTTCTTC | CASGRLYNEQFF
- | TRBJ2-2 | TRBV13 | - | TGTGCCAGCAGCCGGAAGCCGCGGAGCGCGAACACCGGGGAGCTGTTTTTT | CASSRKPRSANTGELFF
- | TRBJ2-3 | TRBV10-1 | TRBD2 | TGCGCCAGCAGTGAGAGATTAGCGGGGGGCAGAGATACGCAGTATTTT | CASSERLAGGRDTQYF
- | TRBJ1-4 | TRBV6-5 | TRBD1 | TGTGCCAGCAGCCCCGACAGGGGGCGGGAAAAACTGTTTTTT | CASSPDRGREKLFF
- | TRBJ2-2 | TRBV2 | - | TGTGCCAGCAGTTATGCCGGGGAGCTGTTTTTT | CASSYAGELFF
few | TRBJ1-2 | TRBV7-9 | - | TGTGCCAGCAGCTTACCCCGGGTGGGGTTTAACTATGGCTACACCTTC | CASSLPRVGFNYGYTF
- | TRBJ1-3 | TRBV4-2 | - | TGTGCCAGCAGCCCGGGGGGGGGAATCAGAAACACCATATATTTT | CASSPGGGIRNTIYF
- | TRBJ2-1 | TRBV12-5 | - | TGTGCTAGTGGTTTGGTAGGGGGTAGTGAGCAGTTCTTC | CASGLVGGSEQFF
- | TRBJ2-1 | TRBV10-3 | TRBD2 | TGTGCCATCAGTGAGTCTAGGGCTAGCGGGGACTACAATGAGCAGTTCTTC | CAISESRASGDYNEQFF
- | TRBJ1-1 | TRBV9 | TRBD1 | TGTGCCAGCAGCGCAGGGGGGAAAACTGAAGCTTTCTTT | CASSAGGKTEAFF
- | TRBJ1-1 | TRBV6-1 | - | TGTGCCAGCAGTGAGGTCCGGAACACTGAAGCTTTCTTT | CASSEVRNTEAFF